The entry below gives a single T cell receptor beta chain sequence along with its context. This specimen comes from a study of blood T cell repertoires in COVID-19. At the level of the study: Material from acute and convalescent COVID-19 was sourced from the United States, Italy and Spain.

Sequenced by immunoSEQ multiplex PCR; TCRdb stores in-frame clones only, minus some. The sample carries 470,000 or so clones, 87% recorded once. V lost 3 bases and J lost 3, with 11 bases in between. CDR1 KGHSH and CDR2 LQKENI come from the germline V gene. This CDR3 is 14 amino acids long. This sequence joins TRBV18 and TRBJ1-1; TRBD1 might be the D (5 bases). Material for sequencing was PBMCs or T cells enriched from blood (not recorded which). This clonotype originated in a woman aged 18-29 years with acute COVID-19. The CDR3 DNA reads as TGTGCCAGCTCACCTTACGGGGGGGACACTGAAGCTTTCTTT. Residues: CASSPYGGDTEAFF.